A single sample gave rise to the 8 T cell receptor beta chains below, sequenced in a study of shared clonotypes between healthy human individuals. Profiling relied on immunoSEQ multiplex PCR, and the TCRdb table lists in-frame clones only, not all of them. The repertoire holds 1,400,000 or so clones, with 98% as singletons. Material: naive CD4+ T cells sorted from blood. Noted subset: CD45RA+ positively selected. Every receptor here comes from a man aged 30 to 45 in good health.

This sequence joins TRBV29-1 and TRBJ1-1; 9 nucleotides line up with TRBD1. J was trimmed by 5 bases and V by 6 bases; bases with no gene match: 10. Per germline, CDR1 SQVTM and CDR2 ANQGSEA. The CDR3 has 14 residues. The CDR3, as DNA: TGCAGCGTCCCGGACAGGGGATCGGGGACTGAAGCTTTCTTT. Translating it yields CSVPDRGSGTEAFF.

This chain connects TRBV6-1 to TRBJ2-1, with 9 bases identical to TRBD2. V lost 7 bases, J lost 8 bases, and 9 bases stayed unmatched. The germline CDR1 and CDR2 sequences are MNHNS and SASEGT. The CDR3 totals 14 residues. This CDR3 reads CASKNSGSVDEQFF. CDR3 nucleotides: TGTGCCAGCAAGAATAGCGGGAGTGTCGATGAGCAGTTCTTC.

The CDR3 is CASSKTGTSGSKGTDTQYF. Written as DNA, the CDR3 is TGTGCCAGCTCTAAGACCGGGACTAGCGGGAGTAAAGGCACAGATACGCAGTATTTT. The chain joins TRBV18 to TRBJ2-3, with 14 bases aligning to TRBD2. This CDR3 has 19 amino acids. V dropped 6 bases and J dropped 1; count of bases not matched to a gene: 12. Per the germline V gene, CDR1 is KGHSH and CDR2 is LQKENI.

CDR3 sequence: CASRTNDTATNEKLFF. In DNA, the CDR3 is TGTGCCAGCAGAACAAATGACACTGCAACTAATGAAAAACTGTTTTTT. V usage is TRBV7-9 and J usage is TRBJ1-4, with D unresolved. This CDR3 is 16 amino acids long. Germline CDR1 reads SEHNR; CDR2 reads FQNEAQ (reference sequence). Trimming took off 6 bases at V and 0 bases at J, with 14 bases between the two ends.

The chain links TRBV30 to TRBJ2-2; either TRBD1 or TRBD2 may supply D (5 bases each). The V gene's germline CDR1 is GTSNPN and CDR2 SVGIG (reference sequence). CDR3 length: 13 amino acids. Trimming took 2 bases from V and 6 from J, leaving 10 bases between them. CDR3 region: CAWSRRGPGELFF. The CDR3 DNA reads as TGTGCCTGGAGTCGAAGGGGACCCGGGGAGCTGTTTTTT. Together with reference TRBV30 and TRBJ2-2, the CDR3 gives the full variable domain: SQTIHQWPATLVQPVGSPLSLECTVEGTSNPNLYWYRQAAGRGLQLLFYSVGIGQISSEVPQNLSASRPQDRQFILSSKKLLLSDSGFYLCAWSRRGPGELFFGEGSRLTVL.

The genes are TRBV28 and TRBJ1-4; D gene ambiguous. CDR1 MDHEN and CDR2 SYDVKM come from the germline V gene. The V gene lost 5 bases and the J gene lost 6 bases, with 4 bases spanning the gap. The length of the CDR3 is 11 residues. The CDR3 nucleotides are TGTGCCAGCAGTCACCATGAAAAACTGTTTTTT. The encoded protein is CASSHHEKLFF.

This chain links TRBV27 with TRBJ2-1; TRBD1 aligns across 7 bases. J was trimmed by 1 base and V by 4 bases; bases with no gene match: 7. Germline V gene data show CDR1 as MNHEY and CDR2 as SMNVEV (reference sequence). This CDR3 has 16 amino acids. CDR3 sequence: CASSSRGRGSYNEQFF. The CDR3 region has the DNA TGTGCCAGCAGTTCCCGAGGCAGGGGGTCCTACAATGAGCAGTTCTTC.

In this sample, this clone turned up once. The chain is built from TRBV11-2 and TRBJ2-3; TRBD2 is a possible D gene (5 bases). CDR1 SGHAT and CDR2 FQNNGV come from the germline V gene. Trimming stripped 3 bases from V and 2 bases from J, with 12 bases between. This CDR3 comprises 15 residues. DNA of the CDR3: TGTGCCAGCAGCTTCAGTCGGGAAAACACAGATACGCAGTATTTT. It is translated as CASSFSRENTDTQYF.